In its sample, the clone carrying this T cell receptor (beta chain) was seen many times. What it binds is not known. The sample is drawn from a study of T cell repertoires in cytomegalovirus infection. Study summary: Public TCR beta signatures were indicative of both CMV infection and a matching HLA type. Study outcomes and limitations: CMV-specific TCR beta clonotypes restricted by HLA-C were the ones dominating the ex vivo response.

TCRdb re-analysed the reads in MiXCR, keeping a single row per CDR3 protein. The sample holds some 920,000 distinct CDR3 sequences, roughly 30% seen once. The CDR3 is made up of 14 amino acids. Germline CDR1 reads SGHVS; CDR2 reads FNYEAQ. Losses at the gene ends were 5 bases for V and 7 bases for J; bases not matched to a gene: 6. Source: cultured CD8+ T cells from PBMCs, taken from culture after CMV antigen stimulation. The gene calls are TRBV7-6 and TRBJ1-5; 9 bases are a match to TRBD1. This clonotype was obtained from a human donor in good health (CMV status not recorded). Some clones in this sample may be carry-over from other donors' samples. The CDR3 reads CASSIGQGIQPQHF. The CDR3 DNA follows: TGTGCCAGCAGCATAGGACAGGGGATCCAGCCCCAGCATTTT. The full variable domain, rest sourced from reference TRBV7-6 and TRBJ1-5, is GAGVSQSPRYKVTKRGQDVALRCDPISGHVSLYWYRQALGQGPEFLTYFNYEAQQDKSGLPNDRFSAERPEGSISTLTIQRTEQRDSAMYRCASSIGQGIQPQHFGDGTRLSIL.